This T cell receptor (beta chain) was recorded in a study of T cell changes during pregnancy in multiple sclerosis. Germline V CDR1 and CDR2: MGHDK, SYGVNS. This CDR3 is 11 amino acids long. V dropped 6 bases and J dropped 3 bases, with 5 bases sitting between them. TCRdb's copy holds only in-frame clones and misses some; the assay was immunoSEQ multiplex PCR. The sample records some 100,000 clones, about 90% being singletons. This clone was seen just once. Sequenced material: peripheral blood, taken after pregnancy. This clonotype was sampled from a female donor with multiple sclerosis, enrolled in a pregnancy study. The rearrangement joins TRBV25-1 to TRBJ1-1; D unclear. For the CDR3, the DNA is TGTGCCAGCAGCCCCGACACTGAAGCTTTCTTT. The encoded protein is CASSPDTEAFF.